This entry describes one T cell receptor (beta chain). As yet, its antigen is unknown. The sample originates from a study of cytomegalovirus exposure and HLA in healthy donors. Study observations and caveats: Later analysis showed TCR association rates varying by HLA locus, highest for DRB1 and lowest for HLA-C.

V was shortened by 4 bases and J by 1 base, with 16 bases between the two germline ends. Germline V CDR1 and CDR2: SQVTM, ANQGSEA. The CDR3 length is 15 residues. A multiplex PCR was run with 60 Vbeta primers and 13 Jbeta primers. Libraries were prepared by immunoSEQ multiplex PCR; TCRdb keeps only in-frame clonotypes and omits some of them. The sample holds about 170,000 clones, roughly 81% seen once. The chain combines TRBV29-1 with TRBJ1-1; a possible D gene is TRBD1 (6 bases). The specimen sequenced was PBMCs. This sequence originates from a young man in good health and CMV-seropositive. The CDR3: CSVVGQGSANTEAFF. The CDR3 DNA sequence: TGCAGCGTTGTGGGGCAGGGGTCGGCGAACACTGAAGCTTTCTTT.